These 5 T cell receptor beta chains share one sample of origin, sequenced in a study of shared clonotypes between healthy human individuals (dated by TCRdb to 2020 to 2021). For the CD8 naive samples, CD45RO-negative cells were positively selected for CCR7, yielding a CD45RA+CCR7+ population from which TemRA cells were excluded. To prepare the library, the immunoSEQ multiplex PCR assay was applied. The clones in this table, taken by TCRdb from immuneACCESS, are in-frame only. Not every clone is retained; where verified, under half of the shortfall comes from an unresolved V gene, and the cause of the rest is unknown. This sample comprises over 800,000 clones, about 92% of them detected only once. The leading ten clones occupy around 24% of the sample. The source material was naive CD8+ T cells sorted from blood. The cell subset or site label here, explained by the study, means: CD45RA+CCR7+. All receptors come from a man in his thirties or forties in good health.

The chain has TRBV2 and TRBJ2-7; D unclear. The CDR3 consists of 13 residues. V was shortened by 6 bases and J by 0 bases, with 9 bases between the two germline ends. Germline V CDR1 and CDR2: SNHLY, FYNNEI. CDR3 loop: CASRTFRSYEQYF. Written as DNA, the CDR3 is TGTGCCAGCAGAACATTCCGCTCCTACGAGCAGTACTTC.

DNA for the CDR3: TGTGCCACCCAGTCGGCACCCGAAGCTAACTATGGCTACACCTTC. Its protein is CATQSAPEANYGYTF. The chain carries TRBV10-3 and TRBJ1-2; D ambiguous. Germline V lookup: CDR1 ENHRY, CDR2 SYGVKD. V was clipped by 10 bases and J by 0 bases, with 18 bases between them. The CDR3 covers 15 residues.

In this sample, this clone turned up a few times. The V call is TRBV6-5, the J call TRBJ2-1; unclear D gene. Germline V lookup: CDR1 MNHEY, CDR2 SVGAGI. The CDR3 is 13 amino acids. V gave up 4 bases and J gave up 1 base, with 5 bases separating them. The CDR3 coding sequence is TGTGCCAGCAGTTTCGGGTCCTACAATGAGCAGTTCTTC. This encodes CASSFGSYNEQFF.

The chain has TRBV27 and TRBJ1-5; tentative D call: TRBD1 (5 bases). CDR3 size: 13 residues. The V gene lost 6 bases and the J gene lost 5 bases, with 11 bases spanning the gap. Germline values: CDR1 MNHEY, CDR2 SMNVEV (reference sequence). The CDR3 loop reads CASRRRGDQPQHF. DNA of the CDR3: TGTGCCAGCAGAAGAAGGGGAGATCAGCCCCAGCATTTT.

The chain combines TRBV5-4 with TRBJ2-1, with a weak D call TRBD1 (6 bases). Germline CDR1 and CDR2: SGHNT and YYREEE (reference sequence). The length of the CDR3 is 16 residues. V lost 0 bases to trimming and J lost 6 bases, with 16 bases between them. The CDR3 coding sequence is TGTGCCAGCAGCTTGGCCGGGATAGGGGGTATCAATGAGCAGTTCTTC. This codes for CASSLAGIGGINEQFF.